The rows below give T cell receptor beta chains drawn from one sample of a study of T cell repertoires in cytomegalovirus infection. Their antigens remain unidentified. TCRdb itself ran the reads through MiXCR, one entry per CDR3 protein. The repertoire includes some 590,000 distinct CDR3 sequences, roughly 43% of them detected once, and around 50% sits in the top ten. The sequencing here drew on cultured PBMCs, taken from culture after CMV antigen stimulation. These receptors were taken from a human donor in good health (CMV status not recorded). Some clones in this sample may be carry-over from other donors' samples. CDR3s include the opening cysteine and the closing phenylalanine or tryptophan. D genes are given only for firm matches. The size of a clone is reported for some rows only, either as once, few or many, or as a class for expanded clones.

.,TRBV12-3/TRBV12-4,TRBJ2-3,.,TGTGCCAGCAGTTTAAAGGGGCGTGCAATAGATACGCAGTATTTT,CASSLKGRAIDTQYF
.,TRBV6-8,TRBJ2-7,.,TGTGCCAGCAGTTACGGGACGTCCTACGAGCAGTACTTC,CASSYGTSYEQYF
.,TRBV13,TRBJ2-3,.,TGTGCCAGCAGCACCCCTTTGGGAAGTGTACGGAACACAGATACGCAGTATTTT,CASSTPLGSVRNTDTQYF
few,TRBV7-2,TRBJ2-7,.,TGTGCCAGCAGTCCCGTGGGAGGTTTCACTTACGAGCAGTACTTC,CASSPVGGFTYEQYF
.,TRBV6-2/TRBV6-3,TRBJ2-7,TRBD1,TGTGCCAGCAGTTACGCGAGACAGGGGCCCCCGTACGAGCAGTACTTC,CASSYARQGPPYEQYF
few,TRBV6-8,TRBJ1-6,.,TGTGCCACCGGAAGGACAGAACCTAATTCACCCCTCCACTTT,CATGRTEPNSPLHF
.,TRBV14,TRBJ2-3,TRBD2,TGTGCCTCTAACCAGCGGGGGCACACAGATACGCAGTATTTT,CASNQRGHTDTQYF
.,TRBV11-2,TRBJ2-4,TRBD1,TGTGCCAGCAGAAACCCCGGGACAGGGAATCACATTCAGTACTTC,CASRNPGTGNHIQYF
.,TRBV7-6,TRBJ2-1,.,TGTGCCAGCAGCTTAGGATCTTTCGTCCTTGAGCAGTTCTTC,CASSLGSFVLEQFF
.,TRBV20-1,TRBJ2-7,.,TGCAGTGCTAGATATTCGGGCGAGCAGTACTTC,CSARYSGEQYF
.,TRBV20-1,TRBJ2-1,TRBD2,TGCAGTGCTAGAGGGCCCGGGGGGGCCGGGAGAAATGAGCAGTTCTTC,CSARGPGGAGRNEQFF
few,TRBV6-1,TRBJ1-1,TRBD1,TGTGCCAGCAGTTTCCGGGACAGAAGCGATGAAGCTTTCTTT,CASSFRDRSDEAFF
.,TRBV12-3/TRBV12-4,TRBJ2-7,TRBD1,TGTGCCAGCAGCCTGGGGGACAGGGGGCTTCACGAGCAGTACTTC,CASSLGDRGLHEQYF
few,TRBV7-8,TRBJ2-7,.,TGTGCCAGCAGTTACGGGCTGGCAAGCGGCTCCTACGAGCAGTACTTC,CASSYGLASGSYEQYF
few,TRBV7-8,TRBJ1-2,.,TGTGCCAGCAGCCAAGAAACCACGGTACCCTTC,CASSQETTVPF
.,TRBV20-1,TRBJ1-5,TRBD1,TGCAGTGCTAGAGGGACAGGCCCAGGGATCCAGCCCCAGCATTTT,CSARGTGPGIQPQHF
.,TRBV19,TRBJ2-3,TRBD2,TGTGCCAGTAGTCGGACAACCCCAGGGACTAGCGGGAGAGGCACAGATACGCAGTATTTT,CASSRTTPGTSGRGTDTQYF
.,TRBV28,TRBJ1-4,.,TGTGCCAGCAGCCCACTCAGTAATAATGAAAAACTGTTTTTT,CASSPLSNNEKLFF
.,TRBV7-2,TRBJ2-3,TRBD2,TGTGCCAGCAGCTCCCGACTAGCAAGGACAGATACGCAGTATTTT,CASSSRLARTDTQYF
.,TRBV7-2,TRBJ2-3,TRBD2,TGTGCCAGCAGCTTCGGGGCGGGGGGCAGAGTGGCTACGCAGTATTTT,CASSFGAGGRVATQYF
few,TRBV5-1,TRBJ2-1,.,TGCGCCAGCAGCTCCGGTCGTGACCAGGGCCCCTACAATGAGCAGTTCTTC,CASSSGRDQGPYNEQFF
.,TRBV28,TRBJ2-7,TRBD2,TGTGCCAGCAGTACGACTAGCACCACCCCCTACGAGCAGTACTTC,CASSTTSTTPYEQYF
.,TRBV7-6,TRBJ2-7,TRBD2,TGTGCCAGCAGCCTATGGCGGGAGGGCCCGTACGAGCAGTACTTC,CASSLWREGPYEQYF
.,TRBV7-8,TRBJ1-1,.,TGTGCCAGCAGCGCACAAGGGAACATGAACACTGAAGCTTTCTTT,CASSAQGNMNTEAFF
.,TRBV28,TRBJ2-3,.,TGTGCCAGCAGTTTACTTGGGGCTAGCACAGATACGCAGTATTTT,CASSLLGASTDTQYF
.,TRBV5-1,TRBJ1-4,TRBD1,TGCGCCAGCAGCTTGGCCGAGGGACAGGGCGCTGAAAAACTGTTTTTT,CASSLAEGQGAEKLFF
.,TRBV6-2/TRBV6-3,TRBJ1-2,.,TGTGCCAGCAGTAACAGGGCTATGGACTATGGCTACACCTTC,CASSNRAMDYGYTF
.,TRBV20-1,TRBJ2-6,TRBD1,TGCAGTGCTAGAGATCTACGGGACAGGGAATCTGGGGCCAACGTCCTGACTTTC,CSARDLRDRESGANVLTF